This T cell receptor beta chain was found in a study of OX40 agonist ivuxolimab in advanced cancers. Across the whole study: Patients received ivuxolimab, an intravenous treatment, every 2 weeks at 0.01 to 10 mg/kg.

Germline V gives CDR1 LGHNA, CDR2 YSLEER. Trimming shortened V by 4 bases and J by 0 bases, and 10 bases separated the two germline ends. This CDR3 is built from 15 residues. The method was immunoSEQ multiplex PCR; TCRdb's version includes in-frame clones alone and lacks a portion of them. The table lists just under 60,000 clones, about 90% of them singletons. This chain uses TRBV4-3 with TRBJ2-1; tentative D call: TRBD2 (6 bases). Sequences were derived from CD4+ or CD8+ T cells sorted from blood, sampled in a trial of the OX40 agonist ivuxolimab. The sequence was obtained from an adult with an advanced solid tumor such as melanoma, head and neck, liver or kidney cancer. The CDR3 DNA reads TGCGCCAGCAGCCCCACTAGCAGCTCCTACAATGAGCAGTTCTTC. It yields the protein CASSPTSSSYNEQFF.